The T cell receptor beta chain described here comes from a study of T cells after posttransplantation cyclophosphamide. The CDR3 has 15 amino acids. V shed 5 bases, J shed 5 bases, and the junction held 8 bases outside the gene matches. Germline V gene lookup returns CDR1 SGHVS and CDR2 FNYEAQ. Busulfan-fludarabine conditioning, marrow transplant, and cyclophosphamide on days +3 and +4 were administered. The table came from immunoSEQ multiplex PCR; TCRdb's copy has only in-frame clones and leaves some out. The sample contains about 350 clones, approximately 76% of which appear only once. As concerns this clone: As yet, its antigen is unknown.

Overall study findings and caveats: Donor CD8+ memory clones often dominated recipient blood repertoires at later times. After PTCy, TRB diversity resembled that of CNI/methotrexate controls. TRB overlap between skin or GI tissue T cells and blood was limited.

The input for sequencing was CD8+ T cells sorted from PBMCs, taken after allogeneic stem cell transplant with posttransplant cyclophosphamide. The clonotype was recovered from a female patient aged 50-59 years who received an allogeneic stem cell transplant from a related donor, was CMV-positive, and had no GVHD. The T cells may come from the graft donor. The chain uses TRBV7-6 and TRBJ2-3; 9 positions match TRBD2. The CDR3 nucleotides are TGTGCCAGCAGCCCCATAGCGGGGGAAGTAGATACGCAGTATTTT. It encodes CASSPIAGEVDTQYF.